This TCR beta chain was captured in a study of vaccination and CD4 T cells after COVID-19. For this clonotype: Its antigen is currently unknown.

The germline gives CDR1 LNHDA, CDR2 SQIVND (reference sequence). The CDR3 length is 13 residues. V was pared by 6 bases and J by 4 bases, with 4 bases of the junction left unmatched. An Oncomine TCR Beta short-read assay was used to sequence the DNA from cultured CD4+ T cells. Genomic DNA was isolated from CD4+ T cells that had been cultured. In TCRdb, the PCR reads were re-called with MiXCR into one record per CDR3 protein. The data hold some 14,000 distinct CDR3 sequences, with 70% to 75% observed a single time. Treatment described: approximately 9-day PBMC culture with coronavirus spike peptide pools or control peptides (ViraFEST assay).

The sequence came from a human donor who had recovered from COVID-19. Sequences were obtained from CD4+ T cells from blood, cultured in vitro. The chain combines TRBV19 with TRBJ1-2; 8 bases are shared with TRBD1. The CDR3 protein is CASSRGQAYGYTF. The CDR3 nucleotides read TGTGCCAGTAGCCGGGGACAGGCCTATGGCTACACCTTC.